These T cell receptor beta chains were read from a single sample in a study of Ad26.COV2.S vaccination and SARS-CoV-2 variants. The assay was immunoSEQ multiplex PCR, and TCRdb's table has in-frame clones only and misses some. Among a few hundred thousand clones listed, around 85% were seen once. Sequences were derived from peripheral blood, sampled in a trial of Ad26.COV2.S vaccine versus placebo. The receptors here all came from a person aged 18-60 years who received the Ad26.COV2.S COVID-19 vaccine or a placebo. Both conserved end residues are part of each CDR3. Each record gives: V gene, CDR3 length, D gene, J gene, clone size, CDR3 DNA, CDR3 protein. The D gene is left open where the match is weak. Size tells how often a clone was seen (once, few, many) or the class of an expanded clone, and some rows leave it out.

V gene: TRBV18; CDR3 length: 14; D gene: .; J gene: TRBJ2-3; clone size: .; CDR3 DNA: TGTGCCAGCTCAGCCTCGGTCCTCACAGATACGCAGTATTTT; CDR3 protein: CASSASVLTDTQYF
V gene: TRBV30; CDR3 length: 12; D gene: .; J gene: TRBJ1-1; clone size: .; CDR3 DNA: TGTGCCTGGAGTATAGGTGTCACTGAAGCTTTCTTT; CDR3 protein: CAWSIGVTEAFF
V gene: TRBV7-3; CDR3 length: 13; D gene: .; J gene: TRBJ2-3; clone size: .; CDR3 DNA: TGTGCCAGCAGCCTACTACACACAGATACGCAGTATTTT; CDR3 protein: CASSLLHTDTQYF
V gene: TRBV24-1; CDR3 length: 15; D gene: .; J gene: TRBJ2-1; clone size: .; CDR3 DNA: TGTGCCACCAGTGATATGGGGAGCTCCTACAATGAGCAGTTCTTC; CDR3 protein: CATSDMGSSYNEQFF
V gene: TRBV27; CDR3 length: 14; D gene: .; J gene: TRBJ2-1; clone size: .; CDR3 DNA: TGTGCCAGCAGTCTTAGCGGTTCCTACAATGAGCAGTTCTTC; CDR3 protein: CASSLSGSYNEQFF
V gene: TRBV27; CDR3 length: 13; D gene: TRBD1; J gene: TRBJ1-2; clone size: .; CDR3 DNA: TGTGCCAGCACAGGACAGGGAGGCTATGGCTACACCTTC; CDR3 protein: CASTGQGGYGYTF
V gene: TRBV9; CDR3 length: 13; D gene: .; J gene: TRBJ1-5; clone size: .; CDR3 DNA: TGTGCCAGCAGCGTACAAGGGAATCAGCCCCAGCATTTT; CDR3 protein: CASSVQGNQPQHF
V gene: TRBV14; CDR3 length: 14; D gene: .; J gene: TRBJ1-2; clone size: once; CDR3 DNA: TGTGCCAGCAGCCAAGGACAAGGGTGGTACGGCTACACCTTC; CDR3 protein: CASSQGQGWYGYTF
V gene: TRBV25-1; CDR3 length: 16; D gene: TRBD1; J gene: TRBJ1-3; clone size: .; CDR3 DNA: TGTGCCAGCAGTGAAACCAACAGGGGAACTGGAAACACCATATATTTT; CDR3 protein: CASSETNRGTGNTIYF
V gene: TRBV30; CDR3 length: 12; D gene: .; J gene: TRBJ1-1; clone size: .; CDR3 DNA: TGTGCCTGGAGTGTACGTGGCACTGAAGCTTTCTTT; CDR3 protein: CAWSVRGTEAFF
V gene: TRBV4-1; CDR3 length: 14; D gene: TRBD2; J gene: TRBJ2-7; clone size: .; CDR3 DNA: TGCGCCAGCAGCTATGAACTAGCGGGGGACGAGCAGTACTTC; CDR3 protein: CASSYELAGDEQYF
V gene: TRBV5-1; CDR3 length: 15; D gene: .; J gene: TRBJ1-1; clone size: .; CDR3 DNA: TGCGCCAGCAGCGTACAGGGTCTGGTGAACACTGAAGCTTTCTTT; CDR3 protein: CASSVQGLVNTEAFF
V gene: TRBV7-8; CDR3 length: 14; D gene: .; J gene: TRBJ1-5; clone size: once; CDR3 DNA: TGTGCCAGCAGCTTATCGCGATTACCGCAGCCCCAGCATTTT; CDR3 protein: CASSLSRLPQPQHF
V gene: TRBV4-1; CDR3 length: 18; D gene: .; J gene: TRBJ1-3; clone size: .; CDR3 DNA: TGCGCCAGCAGCCAAGTAATTTGGAGGGTTGGCTCTGGAAACACCATATATTTT; CDR3 protein: CASSQVIWRVGSGNTIYF
V gene: TRBV6-1; CDR3 length: 17; D gene: TRBD1; J gene: TRBJ2-2; clone size: few; CDR3 DNA: TGTGCCAGCAGTGCCCGAGGGACAGGTCCTTACACCGGGGAGCTGTTTTTT; CDR3 protein: CASSARGTGPYTGELFF
V gene: TRBV5-1; CDR3 length: 16; D gene: TRBD2; J gene: TRBJ2-7; clone size: once; CDR3 DNA: TGCGCCAGCAGCTTGGATCCTAGCGGGATAGCCTACGAGCAGTACTTC; CDR3 protein: CASSLDPSGIAYEQYF
V gene: TRBV2; CDR3 length: 14; D gene: TRBD1; J gene: TRBJ2-1; clone size: .; CDR3 DNA: TGTGCCAGCAGTAATGACAGGGGGGAGGATGAGCAGTTCTTC; CDR3 protein: CASSNDRGEDEQFF
V gene: TRBV5-8; CDR3 length: 16; D gene: .; J gene: TRBJ1-5; clone size: .; CDR3 DNA: TGTGCCAGCAGCCCGTGGGGCACGGGGGGCGGACAGCCCCAGCATTTT; CDR3 protein: CASSPWGTGGGQPQHF
V gene: TRBV30; CDR3 length: 15; D gene: .; J gene: TRBJ1-2; clone size: .; CDR3 DNA: TGTGCCTGGAGTCGAGGTGTGGCAGGAGGCTACGGCTACACCTTC; CDR3 protein: CAWSRGVAGGYGYTF
V gene: TRBV30; CDR3 length: 14; D gene: TRBD2; J gene: TRBJ2-1; clone size: .; CDR3 DNA: TGTGCCTGCTCCCGGGGGGGCTCCTACAATGAGCAGTTCTTC; CDR3 protein: CACSRGGSYNEQFF
V gene: TRBV27; CDR3 length: 14; D gene: .; J gene: TRBJ1-1; clone size: .; CDR3 DNA: TGTGCCAGCAGTTTCGGGGGGGCCGCCGCTGAAGCTTTCTTT; CDR3 protein: CASSFGGAAAEAFF
V gene: TRBV2; CDR3 length: 15; D gene: TRBD2; J gene: TRBJ2-7; clone size: .; CDR3 DNA: TGTGCCAGCAGTCACCCCGGGGGGGCCGGGTACGAGCAGTACTTC; CDR3 protein: CASSHPGGAGYEQYF
V gene: TRBV29-1; CDR3 length: 13; D gene: .; J gene: TRBJ1-4; clone size: once; CDR3 DNA: TGCAGCGCCAACAGCGGAACTAATGAAAAACTGTTTTTT; CDR3 protein: CSANSGTNEKLFF
V gene: TRBV6-5; CDR3 length: 15; D gene: .; J gene: TRBJ1-2; clone size: .; CDR3 DNA: TGTGCCAGCGCCACCCCTAGGCGGGGGTTCTATGGCTACACCTTC; CDR3 protein: CASATPRRGFYGYTF
V gene: TRBV11-2; CDR3 length: 14; D gene: .; J gene: TRBJ2-7; clone size: .; CDR3 DNA: TGTGCCAGCAGCTTAGATCGACGAGCACCCGAGCAGTACTTC; CDR3 protein: CASSLDRRAPEQYF
V gene: TRBV5-4; CDR3 length: 12; D gene: .; J gene: TRBJ2-3; clone size: .; CDR3 DNA: TGTGCCGTACGATACGGCACAGATACGCAGTATTTT; CDR3 protein: CAVRYGTDTQYF
V gene: TRBV19; CDR3 length: 17; D gene: .; J gene: TRBJ2-1; clone size: .; CDR3 DNA: TGTGCCAGTAGTATAGCTGGGCGTCGAGGAGGATACAATGAGCAGTTCTTC; CDR3 protein: CASSIAGRRGGYNEQFF
V gene: TRBV18; CDR3 length: 15; D gene: .; J gene: TRBJ1-4; clone size: .; CDR3 DNA: TGTGCCAGCTCACCAATGGGGACAACTAATGAAAAACTGTTTTTT; CDR3 protein: CASSPMGTTNEKLFF
V gene: TRBV27; CDR3 length: 15; D gene: TRBD2; J gene: TRBJ2-7; clone size: .; CDR3 DNA: TGTGCCAGCAGTGACGGGGGGGCCAGGGCCTACGAGCAGTACTTC; CDR3 protein: CASSDGGARAYEQYF
V gene: TRBV7-2; CDR3 length: 14; D gene: .; J gene: TRBJ1-2; clone size: .; CDR3 DNA: TGTGCCAGCAGCCCCAGGGGCGGCCCCTATGGCTACACCTTC; CDR3 protein: CASSPRGGPYGYTF
V gene: TRBV6-4; CDR3 length: 17; D gene: TRBD2; J gene: TRBJ2-3; clone size: once; CDR3 DNA: TGTGCCAGCAGTGAGCTAGCGGGGGGCAGGAGGAGAGATACGCAGTATTTT; CDR3 protein: CASSELAGGRRRDTQYF
V gene: TRBV6-5; CDR3 length: 12; D gene: .; J gene: TRBJ2-3; clone size: .; CDR3 DNA: TGTGCCAGCAAAGGCAGGGGTGATACGCAGTATTTT; CDR3 protein: CASKGRGDTQYF